This T cell receptor beta chain was profiled in a study of CD8+ T cells in alopecia areata. Note on this clone: The antigen is undetermined.

Study outcomes and limitations: Scalp sequencing also captures normal skin's resident alphabeta T cells.

Germline loops: CDR1 WSHSY, CDR2 SAAADI. The CDR3 has 17 amino acids. V shed 0 bases and J 0 bases; nucleotides not matched to a gene: 4. As the sequencing template, cDNA was produced by extracting RNA and reverse transcribing it. Clones were read by immunoSEQ multiplex PCR, and TCRdb kept only the in-frame ones, dropping some. Of about 37,000 clones listed, 45% to 55% are singletons. Across roughly five patients, CD4+ cells underwent sorting into CD25+CD127- cells. The genes are TRBV10-2 and TRBJ2-3; 9 bases are a match to TRBD2. The clonotype originates from a human donor with alopecia areata. The sample comprised CD4+ Tregs sorted from blood. Here the CDR3 DNA reads TGCGCCAGCAGTGAGTCGGGGCTAGCGGGGAGCACAGATACGCAGTATTTT. Translating it yields CASSESGLAGSTDTQYF.